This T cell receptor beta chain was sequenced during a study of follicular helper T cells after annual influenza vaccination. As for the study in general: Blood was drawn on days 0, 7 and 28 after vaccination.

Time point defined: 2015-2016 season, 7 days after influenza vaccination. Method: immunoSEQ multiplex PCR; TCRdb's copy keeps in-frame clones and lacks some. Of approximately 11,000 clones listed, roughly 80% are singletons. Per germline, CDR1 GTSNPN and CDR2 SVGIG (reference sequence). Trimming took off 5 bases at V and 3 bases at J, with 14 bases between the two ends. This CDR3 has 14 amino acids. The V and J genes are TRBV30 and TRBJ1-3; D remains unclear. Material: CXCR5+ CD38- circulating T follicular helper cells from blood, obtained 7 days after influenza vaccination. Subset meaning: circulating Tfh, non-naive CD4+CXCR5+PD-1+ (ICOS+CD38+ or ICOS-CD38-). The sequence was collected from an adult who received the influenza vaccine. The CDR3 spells CAWYKSGYGNTIYF. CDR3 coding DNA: TGTGCCTGGTATAAATCAGGTTATGGAAACACCATATATTTT.